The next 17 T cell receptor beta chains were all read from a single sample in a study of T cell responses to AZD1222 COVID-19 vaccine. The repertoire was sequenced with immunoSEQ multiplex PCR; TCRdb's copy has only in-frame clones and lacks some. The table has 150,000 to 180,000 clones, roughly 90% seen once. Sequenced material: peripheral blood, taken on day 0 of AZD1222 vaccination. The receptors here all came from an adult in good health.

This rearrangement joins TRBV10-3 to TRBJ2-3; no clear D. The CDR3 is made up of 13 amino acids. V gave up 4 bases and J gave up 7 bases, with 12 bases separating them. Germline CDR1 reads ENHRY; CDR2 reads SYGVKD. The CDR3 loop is CAISGGEQYTQYF. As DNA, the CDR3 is TGTGCCATCAGTGGAGGAGAGCAGTATACGCAGTATTTT.

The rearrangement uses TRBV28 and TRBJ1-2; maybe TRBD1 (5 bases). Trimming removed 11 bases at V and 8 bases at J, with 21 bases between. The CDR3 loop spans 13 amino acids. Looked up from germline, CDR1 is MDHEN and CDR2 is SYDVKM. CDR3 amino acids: CASCERQTEGYTF. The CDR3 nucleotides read TGTGCCTCGTGCGAAAGACAGACGGAAGGCTACACCTTC.

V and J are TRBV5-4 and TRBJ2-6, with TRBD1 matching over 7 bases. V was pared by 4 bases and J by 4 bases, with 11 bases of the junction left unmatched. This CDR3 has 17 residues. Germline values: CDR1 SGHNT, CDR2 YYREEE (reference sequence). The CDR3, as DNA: TGTGCCAGCAGCCGACCTTCGACAGGGACCGGGGCCAACGTCCTGACTTTC. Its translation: CASSRPSTGTGANVLTF.

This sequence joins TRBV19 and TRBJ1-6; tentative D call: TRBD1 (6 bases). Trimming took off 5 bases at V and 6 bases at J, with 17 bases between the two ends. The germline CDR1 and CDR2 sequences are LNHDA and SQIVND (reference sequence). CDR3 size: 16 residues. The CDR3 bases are TGTGCCAGTAGTGCCTACAGGGTGGGGGGTAATTCACCCCTCCACTTT. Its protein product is CASSAYRVGGNSPLHF.

The CDR3 DNA follows: TGTGCCTGGAGTGGCCTGAGACCTGGAATTAATTACTCTGGAAACACCATATATTTT. Translation gives CAWSGLRPGINYSGNTIYF. The chain links TRBV30 to TRBJ1-3; D remains ambiguous. The CDR3 covers 19 residues. V was pared by 1 base and J by 0 bases, with 22 bases between. CDR1 GTSNPN and CDR2 SVGIG come from the germline V gene (reference sequence).

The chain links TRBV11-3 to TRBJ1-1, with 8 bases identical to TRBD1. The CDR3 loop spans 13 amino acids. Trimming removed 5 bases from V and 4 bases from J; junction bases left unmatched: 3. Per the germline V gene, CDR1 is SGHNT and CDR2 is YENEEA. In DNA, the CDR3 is TGTGCCAGCAGCCGCGACAGGGGCACTGAAGCTTTCTTT. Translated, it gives CASSRDRGTEAFF.

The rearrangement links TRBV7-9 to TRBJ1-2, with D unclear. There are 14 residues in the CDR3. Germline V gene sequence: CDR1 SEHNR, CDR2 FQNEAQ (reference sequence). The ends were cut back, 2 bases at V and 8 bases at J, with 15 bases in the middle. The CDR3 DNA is TGTGCCAGCAGCTTATCCGACATGGGTGGCGGCTACACCTTC. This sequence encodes CASSLSDMGGGYTF.

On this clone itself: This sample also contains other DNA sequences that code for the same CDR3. The CDR3 DNA is TGCGCCAGCAGCTTGGGGACAGTTAATGAAAAACTGTTTTTT. Protein: CASSLGTVNEKLFF. This chain uses TRBV5-1 with TRBJ1-4, with D perhaps matching TRBD1 (6 bases). Per the germline V gene, CDR1 is SGHRS and CDR2 is YFSETQ. CDR3 length equals 14 residues. V was trimmed by 0 bases and J by 4 bases, leaving 7 bases between them. Full variable domain (rest looked up from reference TRBV5-1 and TRBJ1-4): KAGVTQTPRYLIKTRGQQVTLSCSPISGHRSVSWYQQTPGQGLQFLFEYFSETQRNKGNFPGRFSGRQFSNSRSEMNVSTLELGDSALYLCASSLGTVNEKLFFGSGTQLSVL.

CDR3 in DNA: TGTGCCAGCAGCTTCCAAACAGGGGGAGGCTATGGCTACACCTTC. Translation: CASSFQTGGGYGYTF. The chain uses TRBV7-2 and TRBJ1-2; 8 positions agree with TRBD1. The trim removed 3 bases at V and 4 bases at J, leaving 7 bases unmatched. The CDR3 sequence is 15 residues long. The germline V gene has CDR1 SGHTA and CDR2 FQGNSA. Combining the CDR3 with reference TRBV7-2 and TRBJ1-2 gives the whole variable domain GAGVSQSPSNKVTEKGKDVELRCDPISGHTALYWYRQSLGQGLEFLIYFQGNSAPDKSGLPSDRFSAERTGGSVSTLTIQRTQQEDSAVYLCASSFQTGGGYGYTFGSGTRLTVV.

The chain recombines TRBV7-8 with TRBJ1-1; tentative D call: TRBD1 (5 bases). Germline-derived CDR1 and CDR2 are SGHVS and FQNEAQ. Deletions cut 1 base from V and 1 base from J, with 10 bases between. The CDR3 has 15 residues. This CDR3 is CASSLGAGWNTEAFF. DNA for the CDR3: TGTGCCAGCAGCTTAGGGGCAGGGTGGAACACTGAAGCTTTCTTT.

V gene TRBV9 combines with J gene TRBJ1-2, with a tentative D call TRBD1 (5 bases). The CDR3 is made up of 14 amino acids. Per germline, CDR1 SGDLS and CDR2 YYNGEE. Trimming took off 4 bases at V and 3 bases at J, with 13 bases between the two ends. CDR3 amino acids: CASSRGTADYGYTF. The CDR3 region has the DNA TGTGCCAGCAGCCGCGGGACGGCAGACTATGGCTACACCTTC.

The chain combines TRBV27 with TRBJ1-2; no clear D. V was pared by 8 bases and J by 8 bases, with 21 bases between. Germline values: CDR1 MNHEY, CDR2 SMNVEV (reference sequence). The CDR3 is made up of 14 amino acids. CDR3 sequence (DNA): TGTGCCAGCTCCTACCGGGTCGCTACGGGGGGCTACACCTTC. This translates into CASSYRVATGGYTF.

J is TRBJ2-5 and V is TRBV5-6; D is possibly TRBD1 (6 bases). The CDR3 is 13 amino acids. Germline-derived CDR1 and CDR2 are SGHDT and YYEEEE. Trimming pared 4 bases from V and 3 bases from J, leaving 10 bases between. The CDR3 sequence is CASSKQGEETQYF. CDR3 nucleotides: TGTGCCAGCAGCAAACAGGGCGAAGAGACCCAGTACTTC. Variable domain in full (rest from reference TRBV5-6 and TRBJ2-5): DAGVTQSPTHLIKTRGQQVTLRCSPKSGHDTVSWYQQALGQGPQFIFQYYEEEERQRGNFPDRFSGHQFPNYSSELNVNALLLGDSALYLCASSKQGEETQYFGPGTRLLVL.

CDR3 protein: CASSEDRGKGNSPLHF. Here the CDR3 DNA reads TGTGCCAGCAGTGAAGACAGGGGAAAGGGTAATTCACCCCTCCACTTT. This chain connects TRBV2 to TRBJ1-6; TRBD1 matches at 7 bases. Germline V CDR1 and CDR2: SNHLY, FYNNEI. The CDR3 extends over 16 amino acids. V gave up 1 base and J gave up 6 bases; unmatched junction bases: 6.

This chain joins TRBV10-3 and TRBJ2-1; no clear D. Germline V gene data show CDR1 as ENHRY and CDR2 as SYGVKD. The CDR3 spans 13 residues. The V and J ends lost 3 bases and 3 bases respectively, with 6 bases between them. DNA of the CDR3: TGTGCCATCAGTGACTACAACTACAATGAGCAGTTCTTC. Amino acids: CAISDYNYNEQFF.

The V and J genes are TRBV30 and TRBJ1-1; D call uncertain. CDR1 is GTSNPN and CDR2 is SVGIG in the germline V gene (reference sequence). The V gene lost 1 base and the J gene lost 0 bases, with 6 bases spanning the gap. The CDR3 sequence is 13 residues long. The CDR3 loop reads CAWSEEVNTEAFF. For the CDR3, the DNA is TGTGCCTGGAGTGAAGAGGTGAACACTGAAGCTTTCTTT.

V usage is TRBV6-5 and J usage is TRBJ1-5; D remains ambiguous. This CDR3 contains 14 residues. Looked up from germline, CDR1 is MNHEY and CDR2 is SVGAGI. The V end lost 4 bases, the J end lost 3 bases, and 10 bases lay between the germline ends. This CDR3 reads CASSSGFANQPQHF. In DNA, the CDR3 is TGTGCCAGCAGTTCCGGGTTCGCCAATCAGCCCCAGCATTTT.